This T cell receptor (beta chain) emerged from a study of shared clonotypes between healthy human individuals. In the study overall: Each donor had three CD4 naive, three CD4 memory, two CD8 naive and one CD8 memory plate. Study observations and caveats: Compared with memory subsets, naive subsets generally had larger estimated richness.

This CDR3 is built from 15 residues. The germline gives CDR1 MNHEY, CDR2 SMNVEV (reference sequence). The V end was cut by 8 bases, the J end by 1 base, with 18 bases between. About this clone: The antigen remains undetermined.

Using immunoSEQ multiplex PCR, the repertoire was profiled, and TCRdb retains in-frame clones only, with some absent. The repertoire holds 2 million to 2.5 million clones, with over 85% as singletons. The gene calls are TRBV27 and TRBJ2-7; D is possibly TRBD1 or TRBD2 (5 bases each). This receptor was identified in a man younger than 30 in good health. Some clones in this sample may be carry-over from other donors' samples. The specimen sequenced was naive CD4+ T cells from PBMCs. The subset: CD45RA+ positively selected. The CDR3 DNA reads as TGTGCCAGCGGGCCCCCGGGACGGAGTTCCTACGAGCAGTACTTC. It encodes CASGPPGRSSYEQYF.